Presented here are 28 T cell receptor beta chains from one specimen sequenced in a study of T cells in localized non-small cell lung cancer. Profiling relied on immunoSEQ multiplex PCR, and the TCRdb table lists in-frame clones only, not all of them. Of 30,000 to 35,000 clones listed, approximately 91% are singletons. Sequenced material: peripheral blood, taken before any cancer treatment. The receptors here all came from a female donor older than 55 with stage I lung adenocarcinoma.

The J gene is TRBJ1-1, the V gene TRBV18; TRBD1 matches at 11 bases. The CDR3 covers 14 residues. V was pared by 5 bases and J by 5 bases, with 4 bases of the junction left unmatched. Germline CDR1 and CDR2: KGHSH and LQKENI. The CDR3 is CASSLGTGGTEAFF. The CDR3 DNA reads as TGTGCCAGCTCATTGGGGACAGGGGGAACTGAAGCTTTCTTT.

A single count supports this clone. V is TRBV2 and J is TRBJ2-2, with a possible D match to TRBD2 (6 bases). Looked up from germline, CDR1 is SNHLY and CDR2 is FYNNEI. Trimming took off 5 bases at V and 4 bases at J, with 8 bases between the two ends. This CDR3 contains 13 residues. Here the CDR3 reads CASSIGGTGELFF. CDR3 bases: TGTGCCAGCAGTATCGGGGGCACCGGGGAGCTGTTTTTT.

This rearrangement joins TRBV5-1 to TRBJ1-1, with 8 bases aligning to TRBD1. The CDR3 is 14 amino acids. Germline-derived CDR1 and CDR2 are SGHRS and YFSETQ. V lost 2 bases, J lost 4 bases, and 4 bases stayed unmatched. CDR3 residues: CASSLGQGVTEAFF. In DNA form, the CDR3 reads TGCGCCAGCAGCTTAGGACAGGGTGTCACTGAAGCTTTCTTT.

The V and J genes are TRBV7-8 and TRBJ1-5, with D maybe TRBD1 (6 bases). This CDR3 region has 15 residues. Trimming pared 5 bases from V and 2 bases from J, leaving 13 bases between. The germline V gene has CDR1 SGHVS and CDR2 FQNEAQ. The CDR3 coding sequence is TGTGCCAGCAGCCCCACCCCAGGGGGCAATCAGCCCCAGCATTTT. It yields the protein CASSPTPGGNQPQHF.

The chain couples TRBV25-1 to TRBJ1-2, with TRBD1 identical over 8 bases. Trimming at V came to 8 bases and at J to 4 bases, leaving 12 bases not matched to a gene. Germline V lookup: CDR1 MGHDK, CDR2 SYGVNS. The CDR3 sequence is 15 residues long. The DNA of the CDR3 is TGTGCCAGCTCTTCTAACTCAGGGGGCATCTATGGCTACACCTTC. It specifies CASSSNSGGIYGYTF.

CDR3 sequence reads: CASSLDSGQAIGNTEAFF. CDR3 in DNA: TGCGCCAGCAGCTTGGACTCGGGACAGGCCATTGGGAACACTGAAGCTTTCTTT. The chain carries TRBV5-1 and TRBJ1-1, with TRBD1 matching over 8 bases. V dropped 0 bases and J dropped 1; count of bases not matched to a gene: 11. Per the germline V gene, CDR1 is SGHRS and CDR2 is YFSETQ. There are 18 residues in the CDR3.

The rearrangement links TRBV28 to TRBJ2-7; 8 positions agree with TRBD2. This CDR3 contains 12 residues. CDR1 and CDR2 (germline): MDHEN, SYDVKM. The CDR3 nucleotides are TGTCGGACAACGGGAGGGCCAGGCGAGCAGTACTTC. Amino acids: CRTTGGPGEQYF.

The CDR3 sequence: CSARLGGGLFF. CDR3 DNA sequence: TGCAGTGCTAGATTAGGGGGGGGACTGTTTTTT. This chain links TRBV20-1 with TRBJ1-4; possibly TRBD1 for D (6 bases). The CDR3 is 11 residues long. Trimming took off 2 bases at V and 13 bases at J, with 11 bases between the two ends. Germline V gives CDR1 DFQATT, CDR2 SNEGSKA (reference sequence).

The chain employs TRBV6-5 and TRBJ2-6, with TRBD2 identical over 7 bases. Unmatched junction bases numbered 7, after V lost 8 bases and J lost 3 bases. In germline, CDR1 is MNHEY, CDR2 SVGAGI. CDR3 size: 15 residues. The CDR3 is CASSAGVGGANVLTF. CDR3 nucleotides: TGTGCCAGCTCGGCGGGAGTGGGTGGGGCCAACGTCCTGACTTTC.

This clone was detected only once. The chain uses TRBV28 and TRBJ2-3, with 14 bases fitting TRBD2. The germline CDR1 and CDR2 sequences are MDHEN and SYDVKM. This CDR3 spans 18 amino acids. The J segment lost 4 bases and the V segment lost 3 bases, leaving 9 bases of the junction unmatched. The CDR3 DNA reads as TGTGCCAGCAGTTTTCCGACGACTAGCGGGAGGGGGGCAGATACGCAGTATTTT. The encoded protein is CASSFPTTSGRGADTQYF. The full variable domain, completed using reference TRBV28 and TRBJ2-3, is DVKVTQSSRYLVKRTGEKVFLECVQDMDHENMFWYRQDPGLGLRLIYFSYDVKMKEKGDIPEGYSVSREKKERFSLILESASTNQTSMYLCASSFPTTSGRGADTQYFGPGTRLTVL.

The table lists this clone with a few counts. This chain connects TRBV27 to TRBJ1-1; 7 bases align to TRBD1. The CDR3 runs 17 residues. The germline V gene has CDR1 MNHEY and CDR2 SMNVEV (reference sequence). Germline trimming cut 2 bases from V and 1 base from J; bases unmatched to any gene: 10. Written as DNA, the CDR3 is TGTGCCAGCAGTTTACAAGCCATGGGACAGCCGAACACTGAAGCTTTCTTT. It is translated as CASSLQAMGQPNTEAFF.

This chain joins TRBV18 and TRBJ2-3, with TRBD1 identical over 8 bases. The germline V gene encodes CDR1 KGHSH and CDR2 LQKENI. The CDR3 loop spans 17 amino acids. V shed 3 bases, J shed 6 bases, and the junction held 14 bases outside the gene matches. The CDR3 sequence is CASSPLRTGSLSDTQYF. The CDR3 region has the DNA TGTGCCAGCTCACCTCTGCGGACAGGGTCATTATCGGATACGCAGTATTTT.

CDR3 DNA sequence: TGTGCCATCAGTGGGGGGGGAGCTGAAGCTTTCTTT. Its translation is CAISGGGAEAFF. The J gene is TRBJ1-1, the V gene TRBV10-3; weak D call: TRBD1 (5 bases). Germline CDR1 is ENHRY and CDR2 is SYGVKD. Trimming removed 4 bases at V and 6 bases at J, with 9 bases between. This CDR3 spans 12 amino acids.

The V and J genes are TRBV30 and TRBJ2-6; D possibly uses TRBD1 or TRBD2 (5 bases each). Trimming pared 0 bases from V and 0 bases from J, leaving 6 bases between. The CDR3 sequence is 15 residues long. Germline V gene data show CDR1 as GTSNPN and CDR2 as SVGIG (reference sequence). The CDR3 region has the DNA TGTGCCTGGAGTGTTGGGGGCTCTGGGGCCAACGTCCTGACTTTC. It translates to CAWSVGGSGANVLTF.

The gene calls are TRBV7-9 and TRBJ2-3; 10 nucleotides align to TRBD2. The CDR3 is 17 amino acids. J gave up 0 bases and V 7 bases, and 10 bases lay outside the gene matches. Germline V gene lookup returns CDR1 SEHNR and CDR2 FQNEAQ (reference sequence). In DNA form, the CDR3 reads TGTGCCAGCAACCTCCTTGGGGGACTAGCGAGCACAGATACGCAGTATTTT. Its translation is CASNLLGGLASTDTQYF.

J is TRBJ2-7 and V is TRBV5-1; either TRBD1 or TRBD2 may supply D (6 bases each). Per germline, CDR1 SGHRS and CDR2 YFSETQ. Trimming pared 3 bases from V and 0 bases from J, leaving 13 bases between. This CDR3 comprises 15 residues. The CDR3 sequence is CASSSGASSSYEQYF. CDR3 nucleotide sequence: TGCGCCAGCAGCTCGGGGGCTAGCTCCTCCTACGAGCAGTACTTC.

This rearrangement joins TRBV19 to TRBJ1-2; D uncertain. The CDR3 consists of 12 residues. Germline CDR1 LNHDA, CDR2 SQIVND (reference sequence). V lost 7 bases and J lost 8, with 14 bases in between. CDR3 DNA sequence: TGTGCCAGTAAGTCTGAGGCGCCCGGCTACACCTTC. This encodes CASKSEAPGYTF.

The V gene is TRBV7-2, the J gene TRBJ1-2; a possible D gene is TRBD1 (5 bases). Trimming removed 3 bases at V and 6 bases at J, with 11 bases between. From germline, CDR1 is SGHTA and CDR2 FQGNSA. The CDR3 contains 13 residues. The CDR3 loop reads CASSLSREDGYTF. CDR3 sequence (DNA): TGTGCCAGCAGCTTGTCCAGGGAGGATGGCTACACCTTC.

The genes are TRBV27 and TRBJ2-1; TRBD2 matches 9 bases. Per the germline V gene, CDR1 is MNHEY and CDR2 is SMNVEV (reference sequence). The CDR3 is made up of 15 amino acids. The trim removed 4 bases at V and 3 bases at J, leaving 4 bases unmatched. The CDR3 DNA reads TGTGCCAGCAGTTCTAGCGGGACGATCTACAATGAGCAGTTCTTC. Its translation is CASSSSGTIYNEQFF.

There are a few counts of this clone. The gene calls are TRBV29-1 and TRBJ2-2; 10 nucleotides align to TRBD2. CDR1 is SQVTM, CDR2 ANQGSEA, per germline. The CDR3 sequence is 14 residues long. V trimming: 6 bases; J trimming: 8 bases; junction bases outside the gene matches: 9. The CDR3 protein is CSVRAGGPSGELFF. CDR3 DNA: TGCAGCGTCCGAGCGGGAGGGCCTTCTGGGGAGCTGTTTTTT.

The chain carries TRBV15 and TRBJ2-7; 8 bases are shared with TRBD1. The CDR3 totals 14 residues. V shed 5 bases, J shed 2 bases, and the junction held 5 bases outside the gene matches. From germline, CDR1 is LNHNV and CDR2 YYDKDF (reference sequence). CDR3 loop: CATSGRDRTYEQYF. The CDR3 nucleotides are TGTGCCACCAGCGGCCGGGACAGGACCTACGAGCAGTACTTC.

A single count supports this clone. CDR3 coding DNA: TGTGCCAGCAGCCGGGGACAGGGGGCTGAAGCTTTCTTT. As protein: CASSRGQGAEAFF. The chain is built from TRBV6-5 and TRBJ1-1, with 11 nucleotides matching TRBD1. Germline-derived CDR1 and CDR2 are MNHEY and SVGAGI. With V trimmed by 6 bases and J by 6 bases, 3 bases remained unmatched. CDR3 length equals 13 residues.

The genes are TRBV5-6 and TRBJ2-5; 7 bases map to TRBD2. CDR3 length: 17 residues. The V and J ends lost 5 bases and 3 bases, in that order; junction bases with no gene match: 16. Per the germline V gene, CDR1 is SGHDT and CDR2 is YYEEEE. CDR3 nucleotides: TGTGCCAGCAGAGTGGGAAACCGGGACTATAAAGAAGAGACCCAGTACTTC. Residues: CASRVGNRDYKEETQYF. Drawing the rest from reference TRBV5-6 and TRBJ2-5, the complete variable domain is DAGVTQSPTHLIKTRGQQVTLRCSPKSGHDTVSWYQQALGQGPQFIFQYYEEEERQRGNFPDRFSGHQFPNYSSELNVNALLLGDSALYLCASRVGNRDYKEETQYFGPGTRLLVL.

This chain links TRBV27 with TRBJ1-4; 7 bases align to TRBD1. The CDR3 sequence is 14 residues long. The junction had 6 bases not matched to a gene; V was cut back by 7 bases and J by 4 bases. Germline V gene lookup returns CDR1 MNHEY and CDR2 SMNVEV (reference sequence). The CDR3: CASTPTGYNEKLFF. The CDR3, as DNA: TGTGCCAGCACTCCGACAGGGTATAATGAAAAACTGTTTTTT. The full variable domain, rest sourced from reference TRBV27 and TRBJ1-4, is EAQVTQNPRYLITVTGKKLTVTCSQNMNHEYMSWYRQDPGLGLRQIYYSMNVEVTDKGDVPEGYKVSRKEKRNFPLILESPSPNQTSLYFCASTPTGYNEKLFFGSGTQLSVL.

This chain connects TRBV6-5 to TRBJ2-7; D unclear. CDR1 MNHEY and CDR2 SVGAGI come from the germline V gene. CDR3 length: 13 residues. The germline V and J ends were trimmed by 6 bases and 1 base, with 10 bases remaining between them. CDR3 sequence reads: CASRPGPSYEQYF. Here the CDR3 DNA reads TGTGCCAGCAGACCCGGGCCATCCTACGAGCAGTACTTC.

The chain joins TRBV4-3 to TRBJ2-2; no definite D call. V was pared by 4 bases and J by 5 bases, with 14 bases between. CDR3 length: 15 residues. Germline loops: CDR1 LGHNA, CDR2 YSLEER. CDR3 protein: CASSPISYPTGELFF. The CDR3 DNA follows: TGCGCCAGCAGCCCCATCTCTTACCCAACCGGGGAGCTGTTTTTT.

The chain uses TRBV28 and TRBJ2-1; TRBD2 might be the D (5 bases). Trimming pared 8 bases from V and 5 bases from J, leaving 16 bases between. The CDR3 has 14 residues. CDR1 is MDHEN, CDR2 SYDVKM, per germline. The CDR3, as DNA: TGTGCCAGCCAATGGACTCAAGCTAACAATGAGCAGTTCTTC. Its translation is CASQWTQANNEQFF.

The chain couples TRBV5-1 to TRBJ2-1; 12 nucleotides match TRBD2. The CDR3 consists of 15 residues. Per the germline V gene, CDR1 is SGHRS and CDR2 is YFSETQ. With 5 bases clipped from V and 9 bases from J, the junction kept 9 bases outside the gene matches. The CDR3 coding sequence is TGCGCCAGCAGAGAGACTAGCGGGAGCTTAATTGAGCAGTTCTTC. As protein: CASRETSGSLIEQFF.